The 28 T cell receptor beta chains below were found in one sample sequenced in a study of graft-versus-host responses after intestinal transplantation. Measured with immunoSEQ multiplex PCR; TCRdb has only the in-frame clones, and not every one. The sample lists around 110,000 clones; 90% were seen once. No cognate antigen is known for these TCRs. The source was unstimulated CD4+ T cells sorted from spleen or lymph node cells, collected before intestinal transplant. The receptors derive from a human donor who received an intestinal transplant.

V usage is TRBV2 and J usage is TRBJ2-7; 9 bases fit TRBD1. Germline V gene sequence: CDR1 SNHLY, CDR2 FYNNEI. CDR3 size: 14 residues. J gave up 6 bases and V 6 bases, and 9 bases lay outside the gene matches. Here the CDR3 DNA reads TGTGCCAGCAGGGCGGGACAGGGTGTTAGCGAGCAGTACTTC. It specifies CASRAGQGVSEQYF.

The chain couples TRBV7-9 to TRBJ1-1, with no clear D. The CDR3 runs to 13 residues. The germline CDR1 and CDR2 sequences are SEHNR and FQNEAQ (reference sequence). Trimming took off 3 bases at V and 5 bases at J, with 10 bases between the two ends. CDR3 loop: CASSLRGSTEAFF. CDR3 coding DNA: TGTGCCAGCAGCTTGCGGGGATCTACTGAAGCTTTCTTT.

This sequence joins TRBV2 and TRBJ1-2, with D perhaps TRBD1 (5 bases). Germline loops: CDR1 SNHLY, CDR2 FYNNEI. The ends were cut back, 2 bases at V and 3 bases at J, with 13 bases in the middle. The CDR3 extends over 15 amino acids. CDR3 in amino acids: CASSEQAGQYYGYTF. DNA of the CDR3: TGTGCCAGCAGTGAACAGGCAGGGCAATACTATGGCTACACCTTC. The variable domain in full, completed from reference TRBV2 and TRBJ1-2, reads EPEVTQTPSHQVTQMGQEVILRCVPISNHLYFYWYRQILGQKVEFLVSFYNNEISEKSEIFDDQFSVERPDGSNFTLKIRSTKLEDSAMYFCASSEQAGQYYGYTFGSGTRLTVV.

V gene TRBV28 combines with J gene TRBJ1-1; D uncertain. V dropped 4 bases and J dropped 7 bases, with 19 bases sitting between them. Germline values: CDR1 MDHEN, CDR2 SYDVKM. There are 15 residues in the CDR3. CDR3 amino acids: CASSSPGVGEVEAFF. For the CDR3, the DNA is TGTGCCAGCAGTTCCCCCGGGGTGGGAGAGGTTGAAGCTTTCTTT.

The chain links TRBV5-5 to TRBJ2-5, with a possible D match to TRBD2 (7 bases). Germline V gene sequence: CDR1 SGHKS, CDR2 YYEKEE (reference sequence). Trimming took off 2 bases at V and 8 bases at J, with 13 bases between the two ends. CDR3 length equals 13 residues. CDR3 in DNA: TGTGCCAGCAGCTTCCGGGGGGCAAGAACCCAGTACTTC. Encoded protein: CASSFRGARTQYF.

CDR3 sequence (DNA): TGTGCCAGCAGCTTAGGGACGACAGGAACAGAGACCCAGTACTTC. Amino acids: CASSLGTTGTETQYF. The rearrangement uses TRBV7-9 and TRBJ2-5; tentative D call: TRBD1 (6 bases). Trimming removed 1 base at V and 4 bases at J, with 13 bases between. The V gene's germline CDR1 is SEHNR and CDR2 FQNEAQ (reference sequence). The length of the CDR3 is 15 residues.

The CDR3 is CASSVQGGYNEQFF. Here the CDR3 DNA reads TGTGCCAGCAGCGTACAGGGGGGCTACAATGAGCAGTTCTTC. The chain links TRBV7-3 to TRBJ2-1; the match to TRBD1 covers 8 bases. J gave up 3 bases and V 5 bases, and 3 bases lay outside the gene matches. The CDR3 has 14 amino acids. Germline CDR1 SGHTA, CDR2 FQGTGA.

V and J are TRBV2 and TRBJ2-1; no clear D. Trimming took off 2 bases at V and 7 bases at J, with 12 bases between the two ends. The length of the CDR3 is 14 residues. Germline CDR1 and CDR2: SNHLY and FYNNEI. CDR3 sequence: CASSEKALINEQFF. The CDR3 coding sequence is TGTGCCAGCAGTGAAAAAGCTTTAATAAATGAGCAGTTCTTC.

Only one count was recorded for this clone. In DNA form, the CDR3 reads TGTGCCACCAGCAGAGCCCGGGACAGGGGGCGAGGGGAGCTGTTTTTT. Translation gives CATSRARDRGRGELFF. The chain joins TRBV15 to TRBJ2-2, with 12 bases lining up with TRBD1. This CDR3 is 16 amino acids long. Per the germline V gene, CDR1 is LNHNV and CDR2 is YYDKDF (reference sequence). Unmatched junction bases numbered 5, after V lost 1 base and J lost 8 bases.

The rearrangement uses TRBV9 and TRBJ2-7, with D possibly TRBD2 on 6 matching bases. This CDR3 has 12 amino acids. Germline V gene sequence: CDR1 SGDLS, CDR2 YYNGEE. Trimming took 8 bases from V and 1 from J, leaving 10 bases between them. The CDR3 loop is CASLLASYEQYF. The CDR3 DNA sequence: TGTGCCAGTTTGCTAGCGTCCTACGAGCAGTACTTC. The full variable domain, completed using reference TRBV9 and TRBJ2-7, is DSGVTQTPKHLITATGQRVTLRCSPRSGDLSVYWYQQSLDQGLQFLIQYYNGEERAKGNILERFSAQQFPDLHSELNLSSLELGDSALYFCASLLASYEQYFGPGTRLTVT.

The gene calls are TRBV19 and TRBJ2-5, with D possibly being TRBD1 (5 bases). The germline gives CDR1 LNHDA, CDR2 SQIVND (reference sequence). The CDR3 runs to 14 residues. V lost 5 bases and J lost 7, with 17 bases in between. The CDR3 is CASSEVRTSRTQYF. CDR3 DNA sequence: TGTGCCAGTAGTGAAGTCCGGACATCCAGGACCCAGTACTTC. Using reference TRBV19 and TRBJ2-5 for the parts outside the CDR3, the full variable domain is DGGITQSPKYLFRKEGQNVTLSCEQNLNHDAMYWYRQDPGQGLRLIYYSQIVNDFQKGDIAEGYSVSREKKESFPLTVTSAQKNPTAFYLCASSEVRTSRTQYFGPGTRLLVL.

This chain uses TRBV12-5 with TRBJ2-1; 12 bases align to TRBD2. V lost 2 bases, J lost 7 bases, and 18 bases stayed unmatched. The CDR3 length is 20 residues. Per germline, CDR1 LGHNT and CDR2 FRNRAP. This chain's CDR3 is CASGLIGPSGRALGNNEQFF. The CDR3 nucleotides read TGTGCTAGTGGTTTGATTGGTCCTAGCGGGAGGGCCCTAGGTAATAATGAGCAGTTCTTC.

The chain combines TRBV7-2 with TRBJ2-5; the match to TRBD2 covers 8 bases. CDR1 SGHTA and CDR2 FQGNSA come from the germline V gene. This CDR3 contains 15 residues. V was clipped by 7 bases and J by 3 bases; unmatched bases: 10. CDR3 in amino acids: CASNPGGGGKETQYF. The CDR3 region has the DNA TGTGCCAGCAACCCGGGGGGCGGGGGGAAAGAGACCCAGTACTTC.

This sequence joins TRBV6-1 and TRBJ2-4; D remains unclear. The CDR3 extends over 17 amino acids. From germline, CDR1 is MNHNS and CDR2 SASEGT. Trimming stripped 0 bases from V and 0 bases from J, with 12 bases between. This CDR3 is CASSEAPILRAKNIQYF. The DNA of the CDR3 is TGTGCCAGCAGTGAAGCCCCGATCCTACGAGCCAAAAACATTCAGTACTTC.

V usage is TRBV28 and J usage is TRBJ1-1; the D gene is possibly TRBD1 (5 bases). This CDR3 comprises 14 residues. CDR1 MDHEN and CDR2 SYDVKM come from the germline V gene. Trimming pared 5 bases from V and 5 bases from J, leaving 15 bases between. CDR3 in DNA: TGTGCCAGCAGTACACTACAGGTAGGAACTGAAGCTTTCTTT. Protein product: CASSTLQVGTEAFF.

V and J are TRBV7-6 and TRBJ2-5; tentatively, D is TRBD2 (6 bases). Germline values: CDR1 SGHVS, CDR2 FNYEAQ. The CDR3 contains 17 residues. The V and J ends lost 1 base and 2 bases respectively, with 17 bases between them. This CDR3 is CASSLVPRARGQETQYF. DNA of the CDR3: TGTGCCAGCAGCTTAGTTCCGAGAGCACGGGGGCAAGAGACCCAGTACTTC.

V usage is TRBV5-1 and J usage is TRBJ2-7, with 10 bases lining up with TRBD2. The germline V gene encodes CDR1 SGHRS and CDR2 YFSETQ. J gave up 4 bases and V 0 bases, and 10 bases lay outside the gene matches. The CDR3 is 17 amino acids. The CDR3 sequence: CASSLGRTSGLGYEQYF. DNA of the CDR3: TGCGCCAGCAGCTTGGGTAGGACTAGCGGCTTAGGGTACGAGCAGTACTTC. The variable domain in full, with the rest retrieved from reference TRBV5-1 and TRBJ2-7, is KAGVTQTPRYLIKTRGQQVTLSCSPISGHRSVSWYQQTPGQGLQFLFEYFSETQRNKGNFPGRFSGRQFSNSRSEMNVSTLELGDSALYLCASSLGRTSGLGYEQYFGPGTRLTVT.

This sequence joins TRBV7-9 and TRBJ2-1; 13 positions agree with TRBD2. V dropped 1 base and J dropped 15; count of bases not matched to a gene: 3. This CDR3 region has 13 residues. Germline V gene sequence: CDR1 SEHNR, CDR2 FQNEAQ (reference sequence). The CDR3 here is CASSLGTSGSLFF. CDR3 nucleotides: TGTGCCAGCAGCTTAGGGACTAGCGGGAGTTTGTTCTTC.

The genes are TRBV7-2 and TRBJ1-1; D gene uncertain. The CDR3 covers 14 residues. V was pared by 5 bases and J by 6 bases, with 16 bases between. In germline, CDR1 is SGHTA, CDR2 FQGNSA. CDR3 nucleotide sequence: TGTGCCAGCAGCCCCGATATCCGGGAGGCTGAAGCTTTCTTT. It specifies CASSPDIREAEAFF.

V gene TRBV12-5 combines with J gene TRBJ2-3; 8 bases map to TRBD2. CDR1 LGHNT and CDR2 FRNRAP come from the germline V gene. The ends lost 8 bases at V and 0 bases at J; junction bases unmatched: 4. The CDR3 contains 14 residues. DNA for the CDR3: TGTGCTAGTTTTAGCGGGAAAAGCACAGATACGCAGTATTTT. Protein: CASFSGKSTDTQYF.

The V and J genes are TRBV19 and TRBJ1-5; no reliable D call. Per the germline V gene, CDR1 is LNHDA and CDR2 is SQIVND (reference sequence). Trimming stripped 0 bases from V and 8 bases from J, with 11 bases between. This CDR3 is built from 14 residues. The CDR3 DNA reads as TGTGCCAGTAGTATAGAAGAGGGAATTAAGCCCCAGCATTTT. Its translation: CASSIEEGIKPQHF.

The V gene is TRBV7-2, the J gene TRBJ2-2; D not resolved. The germline V gene encodes CDR1 SGHTA and CDR2 FQGNSA. The CDR3 has 16 residues. V shed 4 bases and J shed 2 bases, with 14 bases lying between them. The CDR3 sequence: CASSSRLLLNTGELFF. As DNA, the CDR3 is TGTGCCAGCAGCTCTCGACTCCTCCTCAACACCGGGGAGCTGTTTTTT.

The CDR3 spells CASSLARTEKLFF. CDR3 nucleotide sequence: TGTGCCAGCAGCTTAGCTCGGACAGAAAAACTGTTTTTT. V is TRBV11-2 and J is TRBJ1-4, with D perhaps TRBD1 (5 bases). This CDR3 has 13 residues. V was clipped by 1 base and J by 8 bases, with 8 bases between them. From germline, CDR1 is SGHAT and CDR2 FQNNGV.

V gene TRBV10-1 combines with J gene TRBJ2-7; the match to TRBD2 covers 8 bases. Per germline, CDR1 WNHNN and CDR2 SYGVQD (reference sequence). V shed 6 bases, J shed 2 bases, and the junction held 6 bases outside the gene matches. The CDR3 runs 14 residues. This CDR3 is CASSPGTSTYEQYF. CDR3 DNA: TGCGCCAGCAGCCCCGGGACTAGTACCTACGAGCAGTACTTC.

The V call is TRBV15, the J call TRBJ1-1; D remains ambiguous. The V and J ends lost 3 bases and 1 base respectively, with 18 bases between them. The CDR3 consists of 17 residues. Germline V gene lookup returns CDR1 LNHNV and CDR2 YYDKDF (reference sequence). This CDR3 reads CATSSGVPITGNTEAFF. The DNA of the CDR3 is TGTGCCACCAGCAGTGGTGTGCCTATTACGGGGAACACTGAAGCTTTCTTT.

This clone was recorded once. The V and J genes are TRBV9 and TRBJ2-7; TRBD1 aligns across 8 bases. CDR3 length equals 15 residues. Germline assignment: CDR1 SGDLS and CDR2 YYNGEE. Losses at the gene ends were 4 bases for V and 1 base for J; bases not matched to a gene: 7. CDR3 DNA: TGTGCCAGCAGCCCCCGACAGGGGAGGTCCTACGAGCAGTACTTC. Translated: CASSPRQGRSYEQYF.

The gene calls are TRBV30 and TRBJ2-7, with a tentative D call TRBD1 (5 bases). This CDR3 comprises 13 residues. Germline CDR1 is GTSNPN and CDR2 is SVGIG (reference sequence). Trimming stripped 7 bases from V and 4 bases from J, with 17 bases between. The CDR3 DNA sequence: TGTGCCTCGCGGACACCCCCAAGTTACGAGCAGTACTTC. Its translation is CASRTPPSYEQYF. Full variable domain (remainder filled in from reference TRBV30 and TRBJ2-7): SQTIHQWPATLVQPVGSPLSLECTVEGTSNPNLYWYRQAAGRGLQLLFYSVGIGQISSEVPQNLSASRPQDRQFILSSKKLLLSDSGFYLCASRTPPSYEQYFGPGTRLTVT.

The J gene is TRBJ2-5, the V gene TRBV5-1; tentative D call: TRBD1 (6 bases). Germline V gives CDR1 SGHRS, CDR2 YFSETQ. The CDR3 totals 15 residues. Trimming took 4 bases from V and 5 from J, leaving 18 bases between them. CDR3 in DNA: TGCGCCAGCAGCAGGACCGGGACACCAGTGGAGACCCAGTACTTC. It translates to CASSRTGTPVETQYF.